The rows below give T cell receptor beta chains drawn from one sample of a study of neoadjuvant anti-PD-1 for oral cavity cancer. The table came from immunoSEQ multiplex PCR; TCRdb's copy has only in-frame clones and leaves some out. The sample has 9,500 to 15,000 clones, over 55% seen once; the top ten hold 2% to 2.5%. This specimen consisted of PBMCs, obtained after nivolumab (anti-PD-1) treatment. The origin of the receptors is a person between 40 and 85 years old with oral cavity squamous cell carcinoma. CDR3s include the opening cysteine and the closing phenylalanine or tryptophan. The order of the fields is V gene, clone size, J gene, D gene, CDR3 protein, CDR3 DNA. A D gene is named only where the DNA matches it firmly. Size tells how often a clone was seen (once, few, many) or the class of an expanded clone, and some rows leave it out.

TRBV7-8	.	TRBJ2-5	.	CASSLPDSPEETQYF	TGTGCCAGCAGCTTACCGGACAGCCCCGAGGAGACCCAGTACTTC
TRBV5-4	.	TRBJ2-2	.	CASSPTLGSGGELFF	TGTGCCAGCAGTCCCACGCTGGGGTCGGGCGGGGAGCTGTTTTTT
TRBV5-1	few	TRBJ2-6	TRBD1	CASKNRGPSGANVLTF	TGCGCCAGCAAAAACAGGGGGCCGTCTGGGGCCAACGTCCTGACTTTC
TRBV5-1	.	TRBJ2-3	.	CASSLGTFTDTQYF	TGCGCCAGCAGCTTGGGGACATTCACAGATACGCAGTATTTT
TRBV10-2	.	TRBJ1-1	.	CASSGNSEAFF	TGCGCCAGCAGTGGCAACAGTGAAGCTTTCTTT
TRBV11-2	.	TRBJ2-5	TRBD2	CASSLGLAGVQETQYF	TGTGCCAGCAGCTTGGGACTAGCGGGTGTACAAGAGACCCAGTACTTC
TRBV7-9	.	TRBJ1-1	.	CASSFRTNTEAFF	TGTGCCAGCAGCTTTCGTACAAACACTGAAGCTTTCTTT
TRBV27	.	TRBJ2-3	TRBD2	CASRPTSGGPLTQYF	TGTGCCAGCAGACCGACTAGCGGGGGCCCGCTAACGCAGTATTTT
TRBV2	few	TRBJ1-6	.	CASSGSENSPLHF	TGTGCCAGCAGCGGGTCAGAGAATTCACCCCTCCACTTT
TRBV7-9	.	TRBJ1-2	.	CASSRGPVNGYTF	TGTGCCAGCAGCAGGGGCCCAGTCAATGGCTACACCTTC
TRBV30	.	TRBJ1-1	.	CTGSSLNTEAFF	TGTACGGGTTCCAGTCTCAACACTGAAGCTTTCTTT
TRBV6-1	.	TRBJ1-2	.	CASSEALDAYGYTF	TGTGCCAGCAGTGAAGCACTAGACGCCTATGGCTACACCTTC
TRBV5-1	.	TRBJ2-7	.	CASSRRGASYEQYF	TGCGCCAGCAGCCGGAGGGGGGCCTCCTACGAGCAGTACTTC
TRBV5-1	few	TRBJ2-1	TRBD2	CASSFSLAGSYNEQFF	TGCGCCAGCAGCTTTTCGCTAGCGGGCTCCTACAATGAGCAGTTCTTC
TRBV5-1	few	TRBJ2-7	.	CASSLAGQGQEQYF	TGCGCCAGCAGCTTGGCCGGGCAGGGTCAAGAGCAGTACTTC
TRBV12-5	once	TRBJ1-5	TRBD1	CASGSTGPQPQHF	TGTGCTAGTGGCTCGACAGGGCCTCAGCCCCAGCATTTT
TRBV4-1	.	TRBJ2-3	.	CASSQDPRTDTQYF	TGCGCCAGCAGCCAAGACCCGCGAACAGATACGCAGTATTTT